This record covers a single T cell receptor (beta chain). The V segment lost 5 bases and the J segment 2 bases; nucleotides outside the gene matches: 5. The CDR3 totals 14 residues. Germline V gives CDR1 MDHEN, CDR2 SYDVKM. The sample belongs to a study of blood T cell repertoires in COVID-19. Generated by immunoSEQ multiplex PCR, the TCRdb table keeps only in-frame clones and is missing some. Among 75,000 to 95,000 clones listed, 70% to 90% were seen once. The chain joins TRBV28 to TRBJ2-7; 8 nucleotides align to TRBD2. This sequence originates from a woman at least 80 years old with acute or convalescent COVID-19. Sequencing used peripheral blood. This CDR3 reads CASSKLAATYEQYF. For the CDR3, the DNA is TGTGCCAGCAGTAAACTAGCGGCAACCTACGAGCAGTACTTC.